The 30 T cell receptor beta chains below were found in one sample sequenced in a study of neurological immune-mediated disorders. TCRdb used MiXCR to reprocess the 5' RACE reads, holding one entry per CDR3 protein. The sample lists some 57,000 distinct CDR3 sequences, about 3.8% occurring once. The sequenced material came from PBMCs. The receptors were gathered from a man aged 55 to 70 with multiple sclerosis.

The rearrangement links TRBV11-3 to TRBJ2-2; 7 bases are a match to TRBD2. The ends lost 5 bases at V and 5 bases at J; junction bases unmatched: 11. The CDR3 runs to 16 residues. CDR1 and CDR2 from the germline V gene are SGHNT and YENEEA. This CDR3 reads CASSPRGGDITGELFF. CDR3 sequence (DNA): TGTGCCAGCAGCCCCCGGGGAGGGGATATTACCGGGGAGCTGTTTTTT.

This clonotype was counted ten times or more. The V gene is TRBV6-2 or TRBV6-3, the J gene TRBJ2-7; 9 positions agree with TRBD2. V gave up 2 bases and J gave up 5 bases; unmatched junction bases: 16. In germline, CDR1 is MNHEY, CDR2 SVGEGT. The CDR3 is 18 residues long. For the CDR3, the DNA is TGTGCCAGCAGTTACCCTCTAGCTGGAGCGGGGGGCCTGGACGAGCAGTACTTC. It encodes CASSYPLAGAGGLDEQYF.

The chain employs TRBV7-9 and TRBJ2-7; D ambiguous. The CDR3 covers 12 residues. V lost 0 bases to trimming and J lost 2 bases, with 2 bases between them. Germline CDR1 and CDR2: SEHNR and FQNEAQ (reference sequence). CDR3 protein: CASSLAPYEQYF. As DNA, the CDR3 is TGTGCCAGCAGCTTAGCGCCCTACGAGCAGTACTTC.

This clonotype was seen just once. The junction shows a germline mismatch at one end, possibly a read error. The gene calls are TRBV18 and TRBJ1-6; no firm D call. The CDR3 runs 13 residues. The V gene's germline CDR1 is KGHSH and CDR2 LQKENI. The DNA for the CDR3 is TGTGCCAGCTCACCGGATCCAACGTTACCCCTCAACTTT. It encodes CASSPDPTLPLNF.

In this sample, this clonotype turned up many times. The chain combines TRBV6-5 with TRBJ2-6; D is unclear. In germline, CDR1 is MNHEY, CDR2 SVGAGI. V lost 2 bases and J 0 bases, leaving 5 bases between the germline ends. The CDR3 is 15 residues long. CDR3 nucleotide sequence: TGTGCCAGCAGTTACCGGAGCTCTGGGGCCAACGTCCTGACTTTC. Amino acid sequence: CASSYRSSGANVLTF.

CDR3 sequence reads: CSASHNEQFF. In DNA form, the CDR3 reads TGCAGTGCGTCCCACAATGAGCAGTTCTTC. The gene calls are TRBV20-1 and TRBJ2-1, with D unclear. There are 10 residues in the CDR3. Germline-derived CDR1 and CDR2 are DFQATT and SNEGSKA (reference sequence). Trimming took 6 bases from V and 5 from J, leaving 5 bases between them.

This clonotype has a count of ten or more. The chain couples TRBV10-3 to TRBJ2-2; TRBD2 might be the D (6 bases). The CDR3 runs 14 residues. Trimming pared 10 bases from V and 2 bases from J, leaving 14 bases between. Per germline, CDR1 ENHRY and CDR2 SYGVKD. The CDR3 protein is CATAEGSNTGELFF. The CDR3, as DNA: TGTGCCACCGCGGAGGGATCTAACACCGGGGAGCTGTTTTTT.

This clonotype has ten or more counts. V usage is TRBV30 and J usage is TRBJ2-7; 7 positions agree with TRBD1. Germline V lookup: CDR1 GTSNPN, CDR2 SVGIG (reference sequence). V trimming: 1 base; J trimming: 3 bases; junction bases outside the gene matches: 6. The CDR3 runs to 14 residues. CDR3 bases: TGTGCCTGGAGTGGGTCGGACAGGAACTACGAGCAGTACTTC. Translated, it gives CAWSGSDRNYEQYF.

Comment on this clonotype: A much larger clone sits a single nucleotide away, making a read error possible. V gene TRBV12-3 or TRBV12-4 combines with J gene TRBJ1-1; TRBD1 might be the D (5 bases). The CDR3 is 15 amino acids. Trimming removed 10 bases from V and 4 bases from J, with 22 bases in between. The CDR3 here is CATGGKGVLSTEAFF. The CDR3 region has the DNA TGTGCCACCGGAGGGAAAGGGGTCCTTAGCACTGAAGCTTTCTTT.

Ten or more counts support this clonotype. The chain is built from TRBV28 and TRBJ2-1; maybe TRBD2 (6 bases). The CDR3 runs 13 residues. CDR1 is MDHEN, CDR2 SYDVKM, per germline. Trimming stripped 5 bases from V and 8 bases from J, with 13 bases between. The CDR3, as DNA: TGTGCCAGCAGTGCCCGACTAGGCGATGAGCAGTTCTTC. It translates to CASSARLGDEQFF.

This clonotype was observed many times. The CDR3 sequence: CATSSVFSASEQFF. In DNA form, the CDR3 reads TGTGCCACCAGCAGTGTATTCTCGGCCTCGGAGCAGTTCTTC. The chain links TRBV15 to TRBJ2-1; D ambiguous. Between the trimmed V and J ends, which lost 3 bases and 10 bases, there was a span of 16 bases. Germline CDR1 LNHNV, CDR2 YYDKDF (reference sequence). The CDR3 contains 14 residues.

This clonotype showed up many times. The chain employs TRBV7-3 and TRBJ2-5, with D unclear. In germline, CDR1 is SGHTA, CDR2 FQGTGA. Trimming removed 2 bases from V and 5 bases from J, with 9 bases in between. This CDR3 region has 13 residues. The CDR3 region has the DNA TGTGCCAGCAGCTTAGGTCTTTCGGAGACCCAGTACTTC. This gives the protein CASSLGLSETQYF. The complete variable domain, with remaining parts taken from reference TRBV7-3 and TRBJ2-5, reads GAGVSQTPSNKVTEKGKYVELRCDPISGHTALYWYRQSLGQGPEFLIYFQGTGAADDSGLPNDRFFAVRPEGSVSTLKIQRTERGDSAVYLCASSLGLSETQYFGPGTRLLVL.

This clonotype was detected ten times or more. J is TRBJ1-6 and V is TRBV20-1; tentative D call: TRBD1 (5 bases). This CDR3 is built from 15 residues. The V end was cut by 4 bases, the J end by 3 bases, with 13 bases between. Germline CDR1 DFQATT, CDR2 SNEGSKA (reference sequence). The CDR3 spells CSATIREVYNSPLHF. As DNA, the CDR3 is TGCAGTGCTACGATCAGGGAAGTCTATAATTCACCCCTCCACTTT.

At least ten counts were recorded for this clonotype. The chain has TRBV20-1 and TRBJ1-5; a possible D gene is TRBD1 (6 bases). Germline loops: CDR1 DFQATT, CDR2 SNEGSKA (reference sequence). Trimming removed 7 bases at V and 3 bases at J, with 10 bases between. The CDR3 is 12 residues long. The CDR3 is CSGRQVNQPQHF. In DNA, the CDR3 is TGCAGTGGTCGACAGGTCAATCAGCCCCAGCATTTT.

The J gene is TRBJ2-2, the V gene TRBV30, with D perhaps matching TRBD1 (5 bases). The V gene's germline CDR1 is GTSNPN and CDR2 SVGIG (reference sequence). Trimming removed 0 bases from V and 8 bases from J, with 13 bases in between. CDR3 length: 14 amino acids. CDR3 bases: TGTGCCTGGAGTGTAAGGGGCCTAGGGGGGGAGCTGTTTTTT. This sequence encodes CAWSVRGLGGELFF.

The table lists this clonotype with many counts. The chain employs TRBV5-1 and TRBJ2-2, with a possible D match to TRBD1 (5 bases). The CDR3 has 15 amino acids. Trimming removed 4 bases from V and 8 bases from J, with 18 bases in between. CDR1 is SGHRS and CDR2 is YFSETQ in the germline V gene. The CDR3 nucleotides read TGCGCCAGCAGCACGGACACCACCAAAGTGGGGGAGCTGTTTTTT. Translating it yields CASSTDTTKVGELFF.

This clonotype was picked up many times. The rearrangement joins TRBV20-1 to TRBJ2-1, with D tentatively TRBD2 (5 bases). With 3 bases removed from V and 9 bases from J, the gap between germline ends came to 24 bases. The CDR3 contains 16 residues. In germline, CDR1 is DFQATT, CDR2 SNEGSKA (reference sequence). As DNA, the CDR3 is TGCAGTGCTAGGAATATTGGGAGTGCCCGGCAAGGTGAGCAGTTCTTC. It is translated as CSARNIGSARQGEQFF.

In this sample, this clonotype turned up many times. V gene TRBV18 combines with J gene TRBJ2-7; tentatively, D is TRBD1 (6 bases). This CDR3 region has 14 residues. Germline V CDR1 and CDR2: KGHSH, LQKENI. The V gene lost 3 bases and the J gene lost 2 bases, with 11 bases spanning the gap. CDR3 loop: CASSPRQDTYEQYF. DNA for the CDR3: TGTGCCAGCTCACCTAGACAGGATACCTACGAGCAGTACTTC.

This clonotype came up many times. V usage is TRBV20-1 and J usage is TRBJ2-1; no definite D call. Germline values: CDR1 DFQATT, CDR2 SNEGSKA (reference sequence). The CDR3 totals 15 residues. Deletions cut 5 bases from V and 7 bases from J, with 21 bases between. Here the CDR3 DNA reads TGCAGTGCTCCGCGAACCAGACTCCCTGGGAATGAGCAGTTCTTC. The encoded protein is CSAPRTRLPGNEQFF.

This clonotype has more than one count but fewer than ten. The genes are TRBV5-1 and TRBJ2-2; D remains unclear. CDR3 length: 12 amino acids. The germline V and J ends were trimmed by 5 bases and 7 bases, with 9 bases remaining between them. Germline loops: CDR1 SGHRS, CDR2 YFSETQ. Here the CDR3 reads CASRVTVGELFF. The CDR3, as DNA: TGCGCCAGCAGAGTTACCGTCGGGGAGCTGTTTTTT.

In this sample, this clonotype turned up many times. The chain couples TRBV7-8 to TRBJ1-4; no clear D gene. V lost 6 bases to trimming and J lost 0 bases, with 8 bases between them. The CDR3 is 14 residues long. From germline, CDR1 is SGHVS and CDR2 FQNEAQ. The CDR3: CASRERATNEKLFF. CDR3 nucleotide sequence: TGTGCCAGCAGAGAAAGAGCAACTAATGAAAAACTGTTTTTT.

This clonotype appeared many times. J is TRBJ1-5 and V is TRBV5-1; 10 bases align to TRBD1. V lost 2 bases to trimming and J lost 2 bases; unmatched junction nucleotides: 1. The CDR3 covers 15 residues. Germline loops: CDR1 SGHRS, CDR2 YFSETQ. In nucleotides, the CDR3 is TGCGCCAGCAGCTTCGGGACAGGGGGCAATCAGCCCCAGCATTTT. Amino acid sequence: CASSFGTGGNQPQHF.

This clonotype was recorded at least ten times. The chain combines TRBV5-1 with TRBJ2-1, with 15 bases identical to TRBD2. Germline loops: CDR1 SGHRS, CDR2 YFSETQ. V lost 7 bases, J lost 1 base, and 15 bases stayed unmatched. The CDR3 consists of 20 residues. The CDR3 sequence: CASGLGTSGRSRGSYNEQFF. Here the CDR3 DNA reads TGCGCCAGCGGGCTGGGGACTAGCGGGAGGAGTAGGGGATCCTACAATGAGCAGTTCTTC.

CDR3 coding DNA: TGTGCCAGCAGCCTCCCAGGTGGGAGAGCGGACAATGAGCAGTTCTTC. It specifies CASSLPGGRADNEQFF. The chain recombines TRBV7-9 with TRBJ2-1, with D possibly matching TRBD2 (5 bases). Germline CDR1 is SEHNR and CDR2 is FQNEAQ (reference sequence). The CDR3 loop spans 16 amino acids. Trimming left V 5 bases short and J 5 bases short, with 19 bases between.

In its sample, this clonotype was seen many times. The chain is built from TRBV20-1 and TRBJ2-5, with TRBD2 identical over 8 bases. CDR3 size: 13 residues. The germline V gene encodes CDR1 DFQATT and CDR2 SNEGSKA (reference sequence). V lost 6 bases, J lost 4 bases, and 7 bases stayed unmatched. CDR3 sequence reads: CSAPGGAGETQYF. The DNA of the CDR3 is TGCAGTGCGCCGGGGGGGGCCGGAGAGACCCAGTACTTC.

The sample holds many counts of this clonotype. The chain combines TRBV20-1 with TRBJ2-7, with D uncertain. Germline V gives CDR1 DFQATT, CDR2 SNEGSKA (reference sequence). This CDR3 region has 11 residues. The CDR3 coding sequence is TGCACCTTGGATAACTCCTACGAGCAGTACTTC. Protein sequence: CTLDNSYEQYF.

This clonotype has a count of ten or more. The chain carries TRBV4-2 and TRBJ2-7; weak D call: TRBD2 (5 bases). Germline CDR1 reads LGHNA; CDR2 reads YNFKEQ. Trimming removed 0 bases from V and 3 bases from J, with 18 bases in between. The CDR3 sequence is 17 residues long. This chain's CDR3 is CASSQDLARQTNYEQYF. The CDR3 DNA follows: TGTGCCAGCAGCCAAGATCTAGCCAGGCAGACCAACTACGAGCAGTACTTC.

A few counts support this clonotype. This clone may be a read error of a much larger clone one base away. The chain is built from TRBV5-1 and TRBJ2-3, with D unresolved. The CDR3 covers 11 residues. V was cut by 3 bases and J by 4 bases, with 3 bases left in between. Germline V gene data show CDR1 as SGHRS and CDR2 as YFSETQ. CDR3 sequence reads: CASSSADTQYF. CDR3 coding DNA: TGCGCCAGCAGCTCTGCAGATACGCAGTATTTT.

The sample holds many counts of this clonotype. The V gene is TRBV7-2, the J gene TRBJ2-5; TRBD2 agrees at 8 bases. Germline lookup yields CDR1 SGHTA and CDR2 FQGNSA. CDR3 size: 16 residues. Trimming removed 4 bases from V and 6 bases from J; junction bases left unmatched: 13. CDR3 loop: CASSSPGLGIVQTQYF. Written as DNA, the CDR3 is TGTGCCAGCAGCTCCCCGGGACTAGGGATCGTGCAGACCCAGTACTTC. Drawing the rest from reference TRBV7-2 and TRBJ2-5, the complete variable domain is GAGVSQSPSNKVTEKGKDVELRCDPISGHTALYWYRQSLGQGLEFLIYFQGNSAPDKSGLPSDRFSAERTGGSVSTLTIQRTQQEDSAVYLCASSSPGLGIVQTQYFGPGTRLLVL.

This clonotype came up many times. J is TRBJ1-5 and V is TRBV18, with a possible D match to TRBD1 (6 bases). Germline CDR1 is KGHSH and CDR2 is LQKENI. Trimming removed 4 bases at V and 6 bases at J, with 10 bases between. The CDR3 has 13 amino acids. DNA for the CDR3: TGTGCCAGCTCACAACAGGGAGGTCAGCCCCAGCATTTT. Its protein is CASSQQGGQPQHF.